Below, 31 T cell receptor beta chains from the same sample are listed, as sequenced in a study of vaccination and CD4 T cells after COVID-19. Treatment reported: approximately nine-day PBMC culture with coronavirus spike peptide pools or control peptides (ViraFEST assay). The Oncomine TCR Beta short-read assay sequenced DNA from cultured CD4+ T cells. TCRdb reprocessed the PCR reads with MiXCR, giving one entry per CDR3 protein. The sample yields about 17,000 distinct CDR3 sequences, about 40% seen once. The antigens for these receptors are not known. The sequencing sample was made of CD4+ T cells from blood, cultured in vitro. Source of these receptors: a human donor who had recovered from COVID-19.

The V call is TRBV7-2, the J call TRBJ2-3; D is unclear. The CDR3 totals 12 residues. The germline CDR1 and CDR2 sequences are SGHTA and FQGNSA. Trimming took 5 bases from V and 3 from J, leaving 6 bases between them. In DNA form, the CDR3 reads TGTGCCAGCAGCCCAGCGACAGATACGCAGTATTTT. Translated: CASSPATDTQYF.

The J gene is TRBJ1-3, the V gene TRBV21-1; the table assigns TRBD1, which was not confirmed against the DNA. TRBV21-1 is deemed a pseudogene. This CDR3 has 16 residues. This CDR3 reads CASSKTGHPDGNTIYF. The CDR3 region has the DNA TGTGCCAGCAGCAAAACGGGTCATCCCGACGGAAACACCATATATTTT.

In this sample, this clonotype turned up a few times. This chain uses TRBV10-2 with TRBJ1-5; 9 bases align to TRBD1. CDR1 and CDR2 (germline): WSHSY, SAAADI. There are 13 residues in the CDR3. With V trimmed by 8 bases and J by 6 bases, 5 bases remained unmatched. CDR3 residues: CASAGQGGQPQHF. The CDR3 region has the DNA TGCGCCAGCGCGGGACAGGGAGGTCAGCCCCAGCATTTT.

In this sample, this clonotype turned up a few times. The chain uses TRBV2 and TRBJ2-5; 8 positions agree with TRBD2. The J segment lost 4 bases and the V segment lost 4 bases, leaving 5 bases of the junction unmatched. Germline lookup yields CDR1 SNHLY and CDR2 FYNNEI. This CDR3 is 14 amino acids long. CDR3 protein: CASSAGGRRETQYF. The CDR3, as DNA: TGTGCCAGCAGTGCTGGCGGGAGGAGAGAGACCCAGTACTTC.

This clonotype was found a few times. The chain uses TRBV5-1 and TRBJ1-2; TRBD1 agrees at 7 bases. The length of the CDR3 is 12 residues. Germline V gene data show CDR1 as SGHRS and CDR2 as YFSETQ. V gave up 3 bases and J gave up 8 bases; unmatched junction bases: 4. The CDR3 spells CASSSRTGGYTF. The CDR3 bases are TGCGCCAGCAGCTCCCGGACAGGAGGCTACACCTTC.

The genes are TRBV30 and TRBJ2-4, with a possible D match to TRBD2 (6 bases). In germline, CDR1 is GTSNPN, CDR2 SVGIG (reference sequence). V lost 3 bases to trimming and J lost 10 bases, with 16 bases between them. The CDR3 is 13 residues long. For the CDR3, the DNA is TGTGCCTGGAGCCAGGGACTCTCTGGGATTCAGTACTTC. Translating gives CAWSQGLSGIQYF.

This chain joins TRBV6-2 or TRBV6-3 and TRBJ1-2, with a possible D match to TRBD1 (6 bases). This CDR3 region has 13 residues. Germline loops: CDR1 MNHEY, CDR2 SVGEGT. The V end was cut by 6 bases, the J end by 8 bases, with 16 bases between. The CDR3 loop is CASSLGTPLGYTF. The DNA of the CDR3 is TGTGCCAGCAGCCTCGGGACACCCCTGGGCTACACCTTC.

The CDR3, as DNA: TGTGCCAGCAGTTTAGACCAGTCCACAGATACGCAGTATTTT. As protein: CASSLDQSTDTQYF. This sequence joins TRBV2 and TRBJ2-3; D call uncertain. The CDR3 contains 14 residues. Germline V gene lookup returns CDR1 SNHLY and CDR2 FYNNEI. The V end was cut by 5 bases, the J end by 2 bases, with 11 bases between.

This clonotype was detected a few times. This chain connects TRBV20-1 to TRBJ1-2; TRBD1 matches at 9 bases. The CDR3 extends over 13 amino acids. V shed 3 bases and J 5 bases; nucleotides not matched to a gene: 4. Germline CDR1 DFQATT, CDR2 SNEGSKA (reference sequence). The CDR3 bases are TGCAGTGCTAGTCCCGGGACAGGGTATGGCTACACCTTC. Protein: CSASPGTGYGYTF.

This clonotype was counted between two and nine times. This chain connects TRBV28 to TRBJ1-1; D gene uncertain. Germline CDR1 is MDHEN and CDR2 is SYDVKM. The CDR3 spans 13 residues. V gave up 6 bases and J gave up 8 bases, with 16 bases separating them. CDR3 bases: TGTGCCAGCAGCCGCCTAACACACGCCGAAGCTTTCTTT. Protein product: CASSRLTHAEAFF.

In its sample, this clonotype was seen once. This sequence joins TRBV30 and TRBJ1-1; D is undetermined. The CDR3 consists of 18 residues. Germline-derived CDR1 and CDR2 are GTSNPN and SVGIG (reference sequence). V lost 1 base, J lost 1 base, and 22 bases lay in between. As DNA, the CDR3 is TGTGCCTGGAGTGGATCCTCCAGACCCCCAGAGGGGAACACTGAAGCTTTCTTT. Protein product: CAWSGSSRPPEGNTEAFF. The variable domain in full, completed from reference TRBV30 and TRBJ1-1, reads SQTIHQWPATLVQPVGSPLSLECTVEGTSNPNLYWYRQAAGRGLQLLFYSVGIGQISSEVPQNLSASRPQDRQFILSSKKLLLSDSGFYLCAWSGSSRPPEGNTEAFFGQGTRLTVV.

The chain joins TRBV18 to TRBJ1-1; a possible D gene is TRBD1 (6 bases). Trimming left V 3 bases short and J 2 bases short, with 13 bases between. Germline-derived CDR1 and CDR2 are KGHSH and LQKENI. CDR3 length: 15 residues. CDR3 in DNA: TGTGCCAGCTCACCGGGGCGACAGGCCAACACTGAAGCTTTCTTT. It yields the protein CASSPGRQANTEAFF.

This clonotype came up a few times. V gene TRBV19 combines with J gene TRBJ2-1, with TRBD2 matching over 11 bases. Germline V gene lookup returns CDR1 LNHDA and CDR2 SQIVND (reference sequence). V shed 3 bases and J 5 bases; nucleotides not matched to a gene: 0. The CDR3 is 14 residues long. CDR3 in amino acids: CASSMGLADNEQFF. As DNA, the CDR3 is TGTGCCAGTAGTATGGGACTAGCGGACAATGAGCAGTTCTTC.

This chain's CDR3 is CASSSGQVGDTQYF. As DNA, the CDR3 is TGTGCCAGCAGTTCGGGACAGGTGGGCGATACGCAGTATTTT. This chain joins TRBV27 and TRBJ2-3, with 8 nucleotides matching TRBD1. The junction had 6 bases not matched to a gene; V was cut back by 4 bases and J by 6 bases. The germline gives CDR1 MNHEY, CDR2 SMNVEV (reference sequence). The CDR3 extends over 14 amino acids.

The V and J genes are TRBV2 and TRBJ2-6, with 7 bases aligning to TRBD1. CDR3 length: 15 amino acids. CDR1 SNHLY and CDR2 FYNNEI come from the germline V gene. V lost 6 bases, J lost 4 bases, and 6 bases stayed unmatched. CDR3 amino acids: CASSVTGSGANVLTF. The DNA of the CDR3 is TGTGCCAGCAGCGTGACAGGGTCCGGGGCCAACGTCCTGACTTTC.

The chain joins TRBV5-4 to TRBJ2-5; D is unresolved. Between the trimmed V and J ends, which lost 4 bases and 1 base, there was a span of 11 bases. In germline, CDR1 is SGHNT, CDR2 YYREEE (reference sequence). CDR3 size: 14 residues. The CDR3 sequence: CASSDMTSQETQYF. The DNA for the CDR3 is TGTGCCAGCAGCGATATGACAAGCCAAGAGACCCAGTACTTC. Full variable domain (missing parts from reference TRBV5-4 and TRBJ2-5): ETGVTQSPTHLIKTRGQQVTLRCSSQSGHNTVSWYQQALGQGPQFIFQYYREEENGRGNFPPRFSGLQFPNYSSELNVNALELDDSALYLCASSDMTSQETQYFGPGTRLLVL.

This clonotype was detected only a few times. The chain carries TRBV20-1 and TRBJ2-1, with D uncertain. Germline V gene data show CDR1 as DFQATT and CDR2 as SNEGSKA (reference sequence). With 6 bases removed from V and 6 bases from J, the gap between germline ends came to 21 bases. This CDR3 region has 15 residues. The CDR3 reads CSATLGGPGTNEQFF. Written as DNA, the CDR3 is TGCAGTGCGACGCTCGGCGGACCGGGCACCAATGAGCAGTTCTTC.

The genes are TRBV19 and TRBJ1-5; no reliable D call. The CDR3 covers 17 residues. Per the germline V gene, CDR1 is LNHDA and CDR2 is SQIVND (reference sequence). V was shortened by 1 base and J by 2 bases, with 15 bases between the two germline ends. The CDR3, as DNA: TGTGCCAGTAGTATAGGTTTTGCTCGGGCCCGCAATCAGCCCCAGCATTTT. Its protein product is CASSIGFARARNQPQHF. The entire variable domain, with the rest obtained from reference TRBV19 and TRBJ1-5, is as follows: DGGITQSPKYLFRKEGQNVTLSCEQNLNHDAMYWYRQDPGQGLRLIYYSQIVNDFQKGDIAEGYSVSREKKESFPLTVTSAQKNPTAFYLCASSIGFARARNQPQHFGDGTRLSIL.

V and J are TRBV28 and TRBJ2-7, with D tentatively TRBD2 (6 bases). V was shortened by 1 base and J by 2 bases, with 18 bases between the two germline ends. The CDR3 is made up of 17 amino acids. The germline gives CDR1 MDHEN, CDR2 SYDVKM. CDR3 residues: CASSLFRLRGRTYEQYF. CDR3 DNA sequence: TGTGCCAGCAGTTTATTTCGGTTGCGGGGAAGGACCTACGAGCAGTACTTC.

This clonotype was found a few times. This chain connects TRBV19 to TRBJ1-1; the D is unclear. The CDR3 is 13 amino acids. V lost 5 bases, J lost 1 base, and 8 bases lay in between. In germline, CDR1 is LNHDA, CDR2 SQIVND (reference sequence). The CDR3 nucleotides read TGTGCCAGTAGTTTCCGACAGAACACTGAAGCTTTCTTT. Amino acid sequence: CASSFRQNTEAFF.

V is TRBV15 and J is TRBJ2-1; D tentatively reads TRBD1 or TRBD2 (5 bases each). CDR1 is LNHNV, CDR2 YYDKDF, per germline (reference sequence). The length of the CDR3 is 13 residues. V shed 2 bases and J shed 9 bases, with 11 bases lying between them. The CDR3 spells CATSRRDGTEQFF. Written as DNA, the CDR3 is TGTGCCACCAGCAGAAGGGACGGAACTGAGCAGTTCTTC. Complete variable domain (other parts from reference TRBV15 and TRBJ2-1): DAMVIQNPRYQVTQFGKPVTLSCSQTLNHNVMYWYQQKSSQAPKLLFHYYDKDFNNEADTPDNFQSRRPNTSFCFLDIRSPGLGDTAMYLCATSRRDGTEQFFGPGTRLTVL.

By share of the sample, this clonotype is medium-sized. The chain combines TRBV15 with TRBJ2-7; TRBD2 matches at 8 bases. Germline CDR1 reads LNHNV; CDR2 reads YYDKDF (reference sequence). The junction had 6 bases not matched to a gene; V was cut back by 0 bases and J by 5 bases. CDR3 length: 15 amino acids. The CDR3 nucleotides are TGTGCCACCAGCAGAGATCGGGAGGGGCCGGACGAGCAGTACTTC. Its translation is CATSRDREGPDEQYF. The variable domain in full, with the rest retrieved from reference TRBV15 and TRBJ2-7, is DAMVIQNPRYQVTQFGKPVTLSCSQTLNHNVMYWYQQKSSQAPKLLFHYYDKDFNNEADTPDNFQSRRPNTSFCFLDIRSPGLGDTAMYLCATSRDREGPDEQYFGPGTRLTVT.

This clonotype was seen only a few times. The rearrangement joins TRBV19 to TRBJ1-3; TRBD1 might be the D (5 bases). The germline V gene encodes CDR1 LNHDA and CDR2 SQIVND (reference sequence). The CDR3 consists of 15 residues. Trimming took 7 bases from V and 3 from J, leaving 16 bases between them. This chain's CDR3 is CASIAYGGFGNTIYF. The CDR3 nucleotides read TGTGCCAGTATCGCCTACGGGGGGTTTGGAAACACCATATATTTT. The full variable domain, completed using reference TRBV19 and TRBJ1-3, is DGGITQSPKYLFRKEGQNVTLSCEQNLNHDAMYWYRQDPGQGLRLIYYSQIVNDFQKGDIAEGYSVSREKKESFPLTVTSAQKNPTAFYLCASIAYGGFGNTIYFGEGSWLTVV.

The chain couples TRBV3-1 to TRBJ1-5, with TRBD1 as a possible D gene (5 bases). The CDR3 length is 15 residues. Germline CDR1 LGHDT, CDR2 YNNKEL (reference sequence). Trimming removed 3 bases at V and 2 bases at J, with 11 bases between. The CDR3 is CASSQGRDRNQPQHF. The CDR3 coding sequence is TGTGCCAGCAGCCAGGGCCGGGACCGCAATCAGCCCCAGCATTTT.

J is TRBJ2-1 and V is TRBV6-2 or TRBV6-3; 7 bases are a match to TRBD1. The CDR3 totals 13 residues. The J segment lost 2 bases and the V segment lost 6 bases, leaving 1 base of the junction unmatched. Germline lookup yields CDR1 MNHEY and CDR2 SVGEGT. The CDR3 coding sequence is TGTGCCAGCAGGGGACAGACCTACAATGAGCAGTTCTTC. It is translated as CASRGQTYNEQFF.

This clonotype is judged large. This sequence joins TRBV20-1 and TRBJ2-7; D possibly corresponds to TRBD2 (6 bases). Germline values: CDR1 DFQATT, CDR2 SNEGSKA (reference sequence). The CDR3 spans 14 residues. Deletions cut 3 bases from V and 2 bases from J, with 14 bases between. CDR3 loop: CSASSTGDAYEQYF. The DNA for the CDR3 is TGCAGTGCTAGCTCAACGGGAGACGCCTACGAGCAGTACTTC.

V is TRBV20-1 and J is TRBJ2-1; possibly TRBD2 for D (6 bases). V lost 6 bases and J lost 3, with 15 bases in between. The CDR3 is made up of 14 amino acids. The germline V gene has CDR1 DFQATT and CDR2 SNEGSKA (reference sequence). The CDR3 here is CSAARLVYYNEQFF. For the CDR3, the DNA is TGCAGTGCCGCCAGACTAGTGTACTACAATGAGCAGTTCTTC.

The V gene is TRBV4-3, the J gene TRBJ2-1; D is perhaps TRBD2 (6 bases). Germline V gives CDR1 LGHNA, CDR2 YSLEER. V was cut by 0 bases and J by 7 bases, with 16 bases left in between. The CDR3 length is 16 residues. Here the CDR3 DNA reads TGCGCCAGCAGCCAAGATTCCGCCGGGAGAAGGAATGAGCAGTTCTTC. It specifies CASSQDSAGRRNEQFF.

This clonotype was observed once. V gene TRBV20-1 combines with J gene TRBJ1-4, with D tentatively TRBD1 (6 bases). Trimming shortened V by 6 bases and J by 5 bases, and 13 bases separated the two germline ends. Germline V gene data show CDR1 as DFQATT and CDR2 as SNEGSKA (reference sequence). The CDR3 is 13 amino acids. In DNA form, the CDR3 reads TGCAGTGCGAGAACAGGGTCAAATGAAAAACTGTTTTTT. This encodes CSARTGSNEKLFF.

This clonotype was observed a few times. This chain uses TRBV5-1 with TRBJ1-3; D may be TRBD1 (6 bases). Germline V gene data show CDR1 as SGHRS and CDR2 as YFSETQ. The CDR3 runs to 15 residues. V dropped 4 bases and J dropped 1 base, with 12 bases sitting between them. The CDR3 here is CASSLGAGSGNTIYF. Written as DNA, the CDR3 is TGCGCCAGCAGCCTGGGGGCAGGGTCTGGAAACACCATATATTTT.

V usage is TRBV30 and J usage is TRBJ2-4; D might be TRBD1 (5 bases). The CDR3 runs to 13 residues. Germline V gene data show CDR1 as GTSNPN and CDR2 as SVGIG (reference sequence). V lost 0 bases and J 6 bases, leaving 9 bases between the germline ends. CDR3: CAWSVGESNIQYF. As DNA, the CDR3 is TGTGCCTGGAGTGTAGGGGAATCAAACATTCAGTACTTC.